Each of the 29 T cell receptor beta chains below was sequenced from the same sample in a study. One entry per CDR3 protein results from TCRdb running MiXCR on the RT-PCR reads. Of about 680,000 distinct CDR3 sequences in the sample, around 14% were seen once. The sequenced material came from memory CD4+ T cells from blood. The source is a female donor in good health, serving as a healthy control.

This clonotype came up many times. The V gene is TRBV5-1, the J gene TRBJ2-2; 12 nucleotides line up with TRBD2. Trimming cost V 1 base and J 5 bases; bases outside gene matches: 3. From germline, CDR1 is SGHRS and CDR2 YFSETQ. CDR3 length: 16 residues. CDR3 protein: CASSLLAGGPTGELFF. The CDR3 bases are TGCGCCAGCAGCTTGCTAGCGGGAGGGCCTACCGGGGAGCTGTTTTTT.

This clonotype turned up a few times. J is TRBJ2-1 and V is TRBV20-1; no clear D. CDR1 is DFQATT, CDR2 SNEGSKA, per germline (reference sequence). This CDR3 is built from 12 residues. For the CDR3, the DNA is TGCACTCCGATCCCCCCGCGTGGTGAGCAGTTCTTC. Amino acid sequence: CTPIPPRGEQFF.

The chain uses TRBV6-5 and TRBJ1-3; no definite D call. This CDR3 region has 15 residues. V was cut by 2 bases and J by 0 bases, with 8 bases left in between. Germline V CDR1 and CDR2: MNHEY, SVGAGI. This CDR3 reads CASSYSRSSGNTIYF. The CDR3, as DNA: TGTGCCAGCAGTTACAGCAGGAGCTCTGGAAACACCATATATTTT.

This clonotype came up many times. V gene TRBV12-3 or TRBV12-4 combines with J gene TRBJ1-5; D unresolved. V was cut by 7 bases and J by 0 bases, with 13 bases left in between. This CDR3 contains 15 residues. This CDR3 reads CASTAGENSNQPQHF. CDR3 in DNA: TGTGCCAGCACCGCTGGGGAGAATAGCAATCAGCCCCAGCATTTT.

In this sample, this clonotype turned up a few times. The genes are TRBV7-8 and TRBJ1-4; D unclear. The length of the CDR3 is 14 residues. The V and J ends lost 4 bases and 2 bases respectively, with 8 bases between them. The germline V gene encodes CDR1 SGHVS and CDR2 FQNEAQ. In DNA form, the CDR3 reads TGTGCCAGCAGCTACGGACGGACTAATGAAAAACTGTTTTTT. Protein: CASSYGRTNEKLFF.

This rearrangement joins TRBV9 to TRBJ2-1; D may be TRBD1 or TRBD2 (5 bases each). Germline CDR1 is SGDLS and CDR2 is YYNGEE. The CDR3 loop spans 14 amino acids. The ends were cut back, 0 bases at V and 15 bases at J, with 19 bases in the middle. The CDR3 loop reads CASSVAFLSGRMFF. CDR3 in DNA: TGTGCCAGCAGCGTAGCTTTTCTTTCGGGACGTATGTTCTTC.

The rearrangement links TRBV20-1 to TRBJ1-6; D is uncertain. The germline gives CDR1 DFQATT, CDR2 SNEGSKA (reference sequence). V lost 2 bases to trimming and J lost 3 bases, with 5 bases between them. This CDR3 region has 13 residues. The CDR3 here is CSARQSYNSPLHF. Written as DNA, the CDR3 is TGCAGTGCTAGACAGAGCTATAATTCACCCCTCCACTTT.

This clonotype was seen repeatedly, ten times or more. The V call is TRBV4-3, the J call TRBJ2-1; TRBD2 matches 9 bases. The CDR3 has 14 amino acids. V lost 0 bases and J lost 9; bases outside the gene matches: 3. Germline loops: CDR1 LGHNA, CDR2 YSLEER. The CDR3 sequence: CASSQERGGGEQFF. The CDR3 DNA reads TGCGCCAGCAGCCAAGAGCGGGGGGGCGGTGAGCAGTTCTTC.

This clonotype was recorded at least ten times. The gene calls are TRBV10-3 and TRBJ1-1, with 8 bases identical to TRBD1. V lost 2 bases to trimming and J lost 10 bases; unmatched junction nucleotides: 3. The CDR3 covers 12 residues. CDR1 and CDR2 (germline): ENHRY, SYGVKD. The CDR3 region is CAISEDDRGAFF. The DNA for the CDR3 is TGTGCCATCAGTGAGGACGACAGGGGAGCTTTCTTT.

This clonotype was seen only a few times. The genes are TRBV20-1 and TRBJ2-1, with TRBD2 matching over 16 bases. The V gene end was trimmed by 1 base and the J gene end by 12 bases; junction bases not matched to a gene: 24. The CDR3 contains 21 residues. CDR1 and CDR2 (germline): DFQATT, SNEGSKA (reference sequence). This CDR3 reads CSARATIPGLAGGRFLHGQFF. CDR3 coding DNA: TGCAGTGCTAGAGCCACGATACCGGGACTAGCGGGGGGGAGATTCTTACATGGGCAGTTCTTC.

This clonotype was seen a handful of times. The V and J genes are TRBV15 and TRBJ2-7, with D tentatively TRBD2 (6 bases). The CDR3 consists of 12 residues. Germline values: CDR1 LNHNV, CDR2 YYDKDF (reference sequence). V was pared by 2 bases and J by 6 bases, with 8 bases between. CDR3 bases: TGTGCCACCAGCAGAAAAGCGGGCGAGCAGTACTTC. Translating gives CATSRKAGEQYF.

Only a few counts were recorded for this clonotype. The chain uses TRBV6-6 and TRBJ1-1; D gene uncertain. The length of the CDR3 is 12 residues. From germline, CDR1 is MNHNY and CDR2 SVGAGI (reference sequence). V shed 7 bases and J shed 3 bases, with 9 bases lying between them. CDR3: CASKLMDTEAFF. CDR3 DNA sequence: TGTGCCAGCAAACTGATGGACACTGAAGCTTTCTTT.

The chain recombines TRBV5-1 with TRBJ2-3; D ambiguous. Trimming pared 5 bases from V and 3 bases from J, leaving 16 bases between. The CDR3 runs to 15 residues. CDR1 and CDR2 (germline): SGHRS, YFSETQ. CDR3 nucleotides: TGCGCCAGCAGACAAGACAAACAGCGTACAGATACGCAGTATTTT. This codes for CASRQDKQRTDTQYF. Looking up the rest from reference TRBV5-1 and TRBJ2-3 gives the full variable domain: KAGVTQTPRYLIKTRGQQVTLSCSPISGHRSVSWYQQTPGQGLQFLFEYFSETQRNKGNFPGRFSGRQFSNSRSEMNVSTLELGDSALYLCASRQDKQRTDTQYFGPGTRLTVL.

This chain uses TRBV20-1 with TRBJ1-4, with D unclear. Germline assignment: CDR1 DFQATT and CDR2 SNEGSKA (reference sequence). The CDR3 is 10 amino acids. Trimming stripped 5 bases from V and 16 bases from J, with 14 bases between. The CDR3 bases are TGCAGTGCTCAAAGGCCTTCTTCGTTTTTT. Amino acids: CSAQRPSSFF.

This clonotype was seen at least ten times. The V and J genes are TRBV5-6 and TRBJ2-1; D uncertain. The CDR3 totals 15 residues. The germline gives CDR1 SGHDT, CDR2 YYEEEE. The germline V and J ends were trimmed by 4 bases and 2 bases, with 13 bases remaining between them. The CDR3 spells CASSRYDTAYNEQFF. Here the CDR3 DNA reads TGTGCCAGCAGCCGTTACGACACCGCCTACAATGAGCAGTTCTTC.

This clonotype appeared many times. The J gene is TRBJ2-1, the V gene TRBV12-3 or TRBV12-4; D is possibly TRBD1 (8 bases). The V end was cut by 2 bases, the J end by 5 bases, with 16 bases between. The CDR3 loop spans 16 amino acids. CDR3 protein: CASSLRVQGGDNEQFF. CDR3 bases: TGTGCCAGCAGTTTACGAGTACAGGGGGGGGACAATGAGCAGTTCTTC.

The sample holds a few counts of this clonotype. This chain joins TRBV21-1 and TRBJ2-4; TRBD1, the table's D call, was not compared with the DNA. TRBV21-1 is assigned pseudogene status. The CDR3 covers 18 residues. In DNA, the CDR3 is TGTGCCAGCAGCAAAGGGGGCAACAGGAAGATAGCCAAAAACATTCAGTACTTC. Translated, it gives CASSKGGNRKIAKNIQYF.

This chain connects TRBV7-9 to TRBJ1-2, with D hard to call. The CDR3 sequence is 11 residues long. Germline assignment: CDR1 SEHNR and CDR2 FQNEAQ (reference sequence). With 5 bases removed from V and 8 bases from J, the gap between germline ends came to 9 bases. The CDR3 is CASSAYEGYTF. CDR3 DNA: TGTGCCAGCAGCGCTTATGAGGGCTACACCTTC. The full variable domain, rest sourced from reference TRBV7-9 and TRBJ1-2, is DTGVSQNPRHKITKRGQNVTFRCDPISEHNRLYWYRQTLGQGPEFLTYFQNEAQLEKSRLLSDRFSAERPKGSFSTLEIQRTEQGDSAMYLCASSAYEGYTFGSGTRLTVV.

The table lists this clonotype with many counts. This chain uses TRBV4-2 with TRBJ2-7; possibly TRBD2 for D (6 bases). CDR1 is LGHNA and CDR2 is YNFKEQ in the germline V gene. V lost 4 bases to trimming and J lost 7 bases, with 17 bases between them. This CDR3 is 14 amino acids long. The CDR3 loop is CASSRQGREWEQYF. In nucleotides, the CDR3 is TGTGCCAGCAGCCGCCAGGGACGGGAGTGGGAGCAGTACTTC.

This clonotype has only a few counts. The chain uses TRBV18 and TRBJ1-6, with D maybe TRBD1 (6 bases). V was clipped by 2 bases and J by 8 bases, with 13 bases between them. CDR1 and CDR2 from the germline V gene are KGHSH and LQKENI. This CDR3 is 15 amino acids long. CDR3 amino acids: CASSPGGGTDSPLHF. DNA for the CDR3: TGTGCCAGCTCACCAGGAGGGGGGACGGATTCACCCCTCCACTTT.

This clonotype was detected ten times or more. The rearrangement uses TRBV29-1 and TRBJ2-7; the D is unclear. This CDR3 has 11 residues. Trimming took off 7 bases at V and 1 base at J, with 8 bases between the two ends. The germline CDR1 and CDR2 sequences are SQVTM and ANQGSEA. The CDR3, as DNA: TGCAGCGCGACGGATTCCTACGAGCAGTACTTC. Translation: CSATDSYEQYF.

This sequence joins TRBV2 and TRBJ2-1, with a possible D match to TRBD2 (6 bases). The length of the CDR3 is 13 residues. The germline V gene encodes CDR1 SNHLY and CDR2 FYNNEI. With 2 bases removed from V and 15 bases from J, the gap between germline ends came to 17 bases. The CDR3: CASSELGLQGRFF. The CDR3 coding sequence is TGTGCCAGCAGTGAACTAGGACTACAAGGGCGGTTCTTC.

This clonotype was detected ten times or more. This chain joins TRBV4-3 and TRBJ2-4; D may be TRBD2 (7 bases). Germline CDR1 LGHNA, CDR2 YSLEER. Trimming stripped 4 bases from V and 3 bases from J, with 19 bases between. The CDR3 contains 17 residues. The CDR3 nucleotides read TGCGCCAGCAGCCCGTCCGGGGGGCCATATGGCAAAAACATTCAGTACTTC. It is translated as CASSPSGGPYGKNIQYF.

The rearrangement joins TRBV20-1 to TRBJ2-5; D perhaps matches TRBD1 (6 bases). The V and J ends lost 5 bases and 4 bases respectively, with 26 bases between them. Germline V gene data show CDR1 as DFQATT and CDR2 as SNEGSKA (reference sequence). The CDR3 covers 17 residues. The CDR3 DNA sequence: TGCAGTGCTCGATTATCCATGGGCCAGGGGTACACAGAGACCCAGTACTTC. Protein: CSARLSMGQGYTETQYF.

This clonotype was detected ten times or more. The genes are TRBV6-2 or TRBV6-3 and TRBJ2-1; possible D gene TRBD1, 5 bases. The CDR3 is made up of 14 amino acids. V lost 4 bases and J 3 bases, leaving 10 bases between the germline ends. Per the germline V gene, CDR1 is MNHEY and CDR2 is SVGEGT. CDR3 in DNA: TGTGCCAGCAGTTCGCAGGGCGGCTACAATGAGCAGTTCTTC. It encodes CASSSQGGYNEQFF.

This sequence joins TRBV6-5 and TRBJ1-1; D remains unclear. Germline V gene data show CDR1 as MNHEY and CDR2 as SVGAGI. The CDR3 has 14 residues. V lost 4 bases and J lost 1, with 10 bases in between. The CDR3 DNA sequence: TGTGCCAGCAGTTGGACGCTAGCGAACACTGAAGCTTTCTTT. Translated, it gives CASSWTLANTEAFF.

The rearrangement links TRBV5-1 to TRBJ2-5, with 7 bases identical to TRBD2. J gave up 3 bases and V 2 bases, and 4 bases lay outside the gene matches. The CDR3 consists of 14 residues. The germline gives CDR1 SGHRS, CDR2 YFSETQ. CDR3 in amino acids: CASSFRDYEETQYF. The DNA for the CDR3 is TGCGCCAGCAGCTTCCGGGACTATGAAGAGACCCAGTACTTC.

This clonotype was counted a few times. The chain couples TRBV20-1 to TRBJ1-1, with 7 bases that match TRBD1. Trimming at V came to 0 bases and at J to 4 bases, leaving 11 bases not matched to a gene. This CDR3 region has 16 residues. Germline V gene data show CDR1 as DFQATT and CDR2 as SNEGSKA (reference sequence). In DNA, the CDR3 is TGCAGTGCTAGAGATCTCCGGACAGGAGGTGCCACTGAAGCTTTCTTT. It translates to CSARDLRTGGATEAFF.

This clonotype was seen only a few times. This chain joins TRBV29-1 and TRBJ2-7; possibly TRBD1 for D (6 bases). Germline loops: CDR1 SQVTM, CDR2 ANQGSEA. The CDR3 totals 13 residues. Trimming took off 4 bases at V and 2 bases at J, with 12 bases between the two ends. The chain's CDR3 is CSVGDIRTYEQYF. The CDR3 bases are TGCAGCGTTGGGGACATCCGCACCTACGAGCAGTACTTC.